The clone carrying this T cell receptor (beta chain) was seen repeatedly, ten times or more. Antigen: not known. TCRdb independently ran MiXCR on the 5' RACE reads; one entry per CDR3 protein. The sample includes 130,000 or so distinct CDR3 sequences, approximately 6.8% of them seen just once. CDR1 SGHTA and CDR2 FQGNSA come from the germline V gene. Trimming left V 1 base short and J 2 bases short, with 9 bases between. The CDR3 spans 15 residues. The data are from a study of CD8 T cells in ankylosing spondylitis. Study-level findings and limits: For ankylosing spondylitis blood, a TCR beta motif of under ten highly homologous variants appeared characteristic.

Sequencing used blood, either unsorted or a sorted T cell fraction (not recorded which). The V and J genes are TRBV7-2 and TRBJ2-1; D may be TRBD2 (5 bases). The origin of this receptor is a male donor with ankylosing spondylitis or in good health (not recorded which). CDR3 nucleotide sequence: TGTGCCAGCAGCTTAGGACTATCAACCTACAATGAGCAGTTCTTC. This sequence encodes CASSLGLSTYNEQFF.